The 11 T cell receptor beta chains below were found in one sample sequenced in a study of blood T cell repertoires in COVID-19 (dated by TCRdb to 2018 to 2021). The library was generated by the immunoSEQ multiplex PCR assay. Entries here come from immuneACCESS through TCRdb and include only in-frame sequences with V and J called. Some clones fail to appear in such tables; in the studies checked, an unresolved V gene covers under half of the shortfall, and the cause of the remainder is unknown. Here the sample has a few hundred thousand clones; roughly 89% occur a single time. 6.8% of the sample comes from the top ten. The sequencing sample was made of PBMCs or T cells enriched from blood (not recorded which). The origin of the receptors is a middle-aged woman who had recovered from COVID-19.

The rearrangement joins TRBV6-4 to TRBJ2-1, with a tentative D call TRBD1 (6 bases). Germline V gene lookup returns CDR1 MRHNA and CDR2 SNTAGT. V lost 6 bases to trimming and J lost 2 bases, with 14 bases between them. The CDR3 is 15 amino acids. The DNA of the CDR3 is TGTGCCAGCAGCGTCGTCGCAGGGGCCTACAATGAGCAGTTCTTC. This translates into CASSVVAGAYNEQFF.

The chain links TRBV27 to TRBJ2-1, with D unclear. The CDR3 length is 14 residues. Germline V gives CDR1 MNHEY, CDR2 SMNVEV (reference sequence). With 4 bases removed from V and 0 bases from J, the gap between germline ends came to 7 bases. The CDR3 DNA sequence: TGTGCCAGCAGTTCACGCGGCTCCTACAATGAGCAGTTCTTC. Its protein product is CASSSRGSYNEQFF.

The rearrangement links TRBV7-9 to TRBJ1-1, with D perhaps TRBD1 (5 bases). V lost 5 bases and J 5 bases, leaving 18 bases between the germline ends. The CDR3 covers 15 residues. Per the germline V gene, CDR1 is SEHNR and CDR2 is FQNEAQ (reference sequence). As DNA, the CDR3 is TGTGCCAGCAGCCTCGGTGGGGCGCCCGGTACTGAAGCTTTCTTT. Translating it yields CASSLGGAPGTEAFF.

The rearrangement links TRBV10-2 to TRBJ1-5; no firm D call. Trimming removed 4 bases from V and 4 bases from J, with 5 bases in between. CDR3 size: 12 residues. CDR1 is WSHSY and CDR2 is SAAADI in the germline V gene. The CDR3, as DNA: TGCGCCAGCAGTGTTGCGAATCAGCCCCAGCATTTT. Its protein product is CASSVANQPQHF.

The V gene is TRBV6-5, the J gene TRBJ2-1; 8 bases line up with TRBD2. This CDR3 comprises 15 residues. Losses at the gene ends were 5 bases for V and 15 bases for J; bases not matched to a gene: 18. The germline gives CDR1 MNHEY, CDR2 SVGAGI. CDR3 in amino acids: CASSPGGVAGILGFF. The CDR3 region has the DNA TGTGCCAGCAGTCCGGGGGGGGTAGCGGGAATCCTCGGGTTCTTC.

The chain has TRBV28 and TRBJ1-2, with 10 bases identical to TRBD1. The CDR3 is 14 amino acids. The V segment lost 8 bases and the J segment 6 bases; nucleotides outside the gene matches: 9. The germline CDR1 and CDR2 sequences are MDHEN and SYDVKM. Here the CDR3 DNA reads TGTGCCAGCCTCCACACCGGGACAGGGGATGGCTACACCTTC. Translating it yields CASLHTGTGDGYTF.

CDR3 loop: CAWELAGTSTDTQYF. In nucleotides, the CDR3 is TGTGCCTGGGAATTAGCGGGTACTAGCACAGATACGCAGTATTTT. The genes are TRBV30 and TRBJ2-3, with 7 positions matching TRBD2. J lost 0 bases, V lost 5 bases, and 8 bases had no gene match. The V gene's germline CDR1 is GTSNPN and CDR2 SVGIG (reference sequence). The CDR3 sequence is 15 residues long.

To note about this clone: This CDR3 is also generated by other DNA sequences in the sample. V is TRBV30 and J is TRBJ2-5; possibly TRBD1 for D (5 bases). The CDR3 has 13 residues. Trimming shortened V by 2 bases and J by 0 bases, and 7 bases separated the two germline ends. Germline lookup yields CDR1 GTSNPN and CDR2 SVGIG (reference sequence). In DNA, the CDR3 is TGTGCCTGGAGTACAGGATACCAAGAGACCCAGTACTTC. Residues: CAWSTGYQETQYF.

This chain connects TRBV2 to TRBJ2-2; TRBD1 might be the D (5 bases). This CDR3 comprises 14 residues. CDR1 and CDR2 from the germline V gene are SNHLY and FYNNEI. The V end was cut by 5 bases, the J end by 8 bases, with 15 bases between. The CDR3 bases are TGTGCCAGCAGTCCCCGGTCAGGGTTGGGGGAGCTGTTTTTT. It encodes CASSPRSGLGELFF.

This rearrangement joins TRBV4-1 to TRBJ1-2, with D tentatively TRBD1 (5 bases). V was cut by 5 bases and J by 5 bases, with 15 bases left in between. The CDR3 has 14 amino acids. Germline CDR1 reads MGHRA; CDR2 reads YSYEKL. As DNA, the CDR3 is TGCGCCAGCAGCGGCCGTGCGGGGCCTTATGGCTACACCTTC. It yields the protein CASSGRAGPYGYTF.

The J gene is TRBJ2-2, the V gene TRBV5-1, with D unresolved. The germline V gene has CDR1 SGHRS and CDR2 YFSETQ. The CDR3 extends over 13 amino acids. V was trimmed by 2 bases and J by 5 bases, leaving 7 bases between them. The CDR3 region is CASSLGETGELFF. CDR3 DNA sequence: TGCGCCAGCAGCTTAGGAGAAACCGGGGAGCTGTTTTTT.